This TCR beta chain was identified during a study of human T cells and chemical hapten exposure. Study-wide context: Yields of TCR per sample differed, chiefly owing to small differences in pooled library volume.

This clonotype occurred a few times. The antigen is not known. Regarding time point: healthy volunteer bleed at 6 weeks. Whole blood, unfractionated, served as the material for total RNA extraction. Study-level findings and limits: Unchanged with DPC sensitization were TCRs above 1 in 1000 frequency.

The study's library attached unique molecular identifiers to single cDNA molecules. Authors' analysis steps: Between about 23,224 and 750,000 TCRs appeared in each sample, and the median stood at 95,638. TCRdb processed the RACE reads anew with MiXCR; each CDR3 protein has one entry. TCRdb, rather than the study authors, made the V and J calls. The sample consists of approximately 84,000 distinct CDR3 sequences, about 9% of them appearing once. With 5 bases removed from V and 0 bases from J, the gap between germline ends came to 22 bases. Germline CDR1 and CDR2: SGHAT and FQDESV (reference sequence). CDR3 length equals 18 residues.

The sequencing input was whole blood. The receptor's source is a male donor in good health. Some clones in this sample may be carry-over from other donors' samples. The chain employs TRBV11-1 and TRBJ1-1; D ambiguous. CDR3 DNA sequence: TGTGCCAGCAGCCGCTACTTGGCAGGTCGGTACCTGAACACTGAAGCTTTCTTT. As protein: CASSRYLAGRYLNTEAFF.